These 28 T cell receptor beta chains share one sample of origin, sequenced in a study of cytomegalovirus exposure and HLA in healthy donors. PCR amplification relied on 60 Vbeta primers (plus 13 Jbeta primers). Repertoires were generated with immunoSEQ multiplex PCR, while TCRdb's copy carries only in-frame clones and drops some. The data contain 200,000 to 250,000 clones, 70% to 85% of them singletons. Sequencing was performed on PBMCs. The receptors were gathered from a man aged 45 to 65 in good health and CMV-seronegative.

The J gene is TRBJ2-7, the V gene TRBV28, with TRBD2 matching 11 bases. This CDR3 has 15 residues. V shed 5 bases, J shed 3 bases, and the junction held 6 bases outside the gene matches. Germline V CDR1 and CDR2: MDHEN, SYDVKM. In nucleotides, the CDR3 is TGTGCCAGCAGTCCTAGCGGGAGGACTTACTACGAGCAGTACTTC. Translating gives CASSPSGRTYYEQYF.

This chain uses TRBV7-9 with TRBJ1-5; D ambiguous. CDR1 SEHNR and CDR2 FQNEAQ come from the germline V gene (reference sequence). This CDR3 is 13 amino acids long. The V end lost 5 bases, the J end lost 2 bases, and 7 bases lay between the germline ends. In nucleotides, the CDR3 is TGTGCCAGCAGCAGAGGTGGCAATCAGCCCCAGCATTTT. Protein: CASSRGGNQPQHF.

This rearrangement joins TRBV29-1 to TRBJ1-1; tentative D call: TRBD1 (5 bases). CDR3 size: 15 residues. The germline V and J ends were trimmed by 4 bases and 0 bases, with 15 bases remaining between them. Germline values: CDR1 SQVTM, CDR2 ANQGSEA. The CDR3: CSVGRGQRMNTEAFF. CDR3 sequence (DNA): TGCAGCGTTGGAAGGGGTCAACGCATGAACACTGAAGCTTTCTTT.

J is TRBJ1-5 and V is TRBV19, with 11 bases identical to TRBD1. CDR1 is LNHDA, CDR2 SQIVND, per germline (reference sequence). V was clipped by 6 bases and J by 7 bases; unmatched bases: 11. This CDR3 region has 16 residues. Here the CDR3 DNA reads TGTGCCAGTAGCAACCTCCGGGACAGGGGGGACCAGCCCCAGCATTTT. Encoded protein: CASSNLRDRGDQPQHF.

The CDR3 loop reads CASSGWLSGDYEQYF. DNA of the CDR3: TGTGCCAGCAGTGGGTGGCTTAGCGGAGACTACGAGCAGTACTTC. This chain connects TRBV2 to TRBJ2-7; tentative D call: TRBD2 (6 bases). The germline V gene has CDR1 SNHLY and CDR2 FYNNEI. Trimming took 4 bases from V and 3 from J, leaving 16 bases between them. CDR3 size: 15 residues. Combining the CDR3 with reference TRBV2 and TRBJ2-7 gives the whole variable domain EPEVTQTPSHQVTQMGQEVILRCVPISNHLYFYWYRQILGQKVEFLVSFYNNEISEKSEIFDDQFSVERPDGSNFTLKIRSTKLEDSAMYFCASSGWLSGDYEQYFGPGTRLTVT.

This chain connects TRBV6-5 to TRBJ1-1, with D possibly TRBD1 on 6 matching bases. CDR1 is MNHEY and CDR2 is SVGAGI in the germline V gene. The CDR3 has 15 residues. Deletions cut 6 bases from V and 0 bases from J, with 14 bases between. The CDR3: CASRLTGLMNTEAFF. The CDR3 DNA follows: TGTGCCAGCAGATTAACAGGGCTTATGAACACTGAAGCTTTCTTT.

The rearrangement links TRBV5-1 to TRBJ2-1; TRBD1 might be the D (6 bases). Germline CDR1 is SGHRS and CDR2 is YFSETQ. V was pared by 0 bases and J by 5 bases, with 21 bases between. The CDR3 length is 18 residues. The DNA for the CDR3 is TGCGCCAGCAGCTTGGAGGGACCCAGATATCAGGGGAACAATGAGCAGTTCTTC. Protein sequence: CASSLEGPRYQGNNEQFF. Variable domain in full (rest from reference TRBV5-1 and TRBJ2-1): KAGVTQTPRYLIKTRGQQVTLSCSPISGHRSVSWYQQTPGQGLQFLFEYFSETQRNKGNFPGRFSGRQFSNSRSEMNVSTLELGDSALYLCASSLEGPRYQGNNEQFFGPGTRLTVL.

The J gene is TRBJ2-7, the V gene TRBV28; 10 bases align to TRBD2. The CDR3 consists of 16 residues. Per germline, CDR1 MDHEN and CDR2 SYDVKM. J was trimmed by 2 bases and V by 5 bases; bases with no gene match: 9. As DNA, the CDR3 is TGTGCCAGCAGTCTCCCCCTAGCGGGAGAGGCCTACGAGCAGTACTTC. It translates to CASSLPLAGEAYEQYF.

The chain uses TRBV6-1 and TRBJ1-4; D gene unclear. The CDR3 is 16 residues long. The germline V gene encodes CDR1 MNHNS and CDR2 SASEGT. The germline V and J ends were trimmed by 4 bases and 5 bases, with 17 bases remaining between them. CDR3 sequence reads: CASSGLPRTGNEKLFF. The CDR3 bases are TGTGCCAGCAGTGGCCTTCCTCGGACGGGAAATGAAAAACTGTTTTTT.

This rearrangement joins TRBV2 to TRBJ1-3, with 10 bases matching TRBD1. This CDR3 comprises 15 residues. The V and J ends lost 7 bases and 3 bases, in that order; junction bases with no gene match: 6. Germline CDR1 and CDR2: SNHLY and FYNNEI. This CDR3 is CASTQGQGYGNTIYF. CDR3 in DNA: TGTGCCAGCACCCAGGGACAGGGGTATGGAAACACCATATATTTT.

The chain carries TRBV6-6 and TRBJ2-7; 7 positions agree with TRBD1. Looked up from germline, CDR1 is MNHNY and CDR2 is SVGAGI (reference sequence). J gave up 2 bases and V 2 bases, and 9 bases lay outside the gene matches. There are 16 residues in the CDR3. The CDR3 nucleotides read TGTGCCAGCAGTTACCCGCAATCGACAGGGACCTACGAGCAGTACTTC. This translates into CASSYPQSTGTYEQYF.

The genes are TRBV19 and TRBJ1-2; D is perhaps TRBD1 (6 bases). V lost 7 bases and J lost 0, with 15 bases in between. From germline, CDR1 is LNHDA and CDR2 SQIVND (reference sequence). The CDR3 runs 15 residues. The chain's CDR3 is CASITTGGSNYGYTF. The DNA for the CDR3 is TGTGCCAGTATCACGACAGGCGGATCTAACTATGGCTACACCTTC.

The chain employs TRBV18 and TRBJ1-6; D perhaps matches TRBD1 (5 bases). Germline V gene data show CDR1 as KGHSH and CDR2 as LQKENI. CDR3 length: 15 residues. V was trimmed by 0 bases and J by 5 bases, leaving 8 bases between them. This CDR3 reads CASSPPSGNNSPLHF. DNA for the CDR3: TGTGCCAGCTCACCACCGTCAGGGAATAATTCACCCCTCCACTTT.

This chain joins TRBV9 and TRBJ2-3, with 13 bases that match TRBD2. The CDR3 is made up of 23 amino acids. Trimming at V came to 7 bases and at J to 3 bases, leaving 29 bases not matched to a gene. CDR1 is SGDLS, CDR2 YYNGEE, per germline. CDR3 residues: CASGSNLGPVTSGRAQGTDTQYF. The CDR3 DNA sequence: TGTGCCAGCGGAAGCAATCTGGGGCCCGTTACTAGCGGGAGGGCCCAGGGAACAGATACGCAGTATTTT.

This clone was seen only once. The rearrangement links TRBV28 to TRBJ1-4, with TRBD1 identical over 7 bases. V gave up 4 bases and J gave up 6 bases; unmatched junction bases: 5. The V gene's germline CDR1 is MDHEN and CDR2 SYDVKM. This CDR3 is 14 amino acids long. The CDR3 DNA is TGTGCCAGCAGTTCAGGGGGTACAGATGAAAAACTGTTTTTT. Translating gives CASSSGGTDEKLFF. The full variable domain, completed using reference TRBV28 and TRBJ1-4, is DVKVTQSSRYLVKRTGEKVFLECVQDMDHENMFWYRQDPGLGLRLIYFSYDVKMKEKGDIPEGYSVSREKKERFSLILESASTNQTSMYLCASSSGGTDEKLFFGSGTQLSVL.

This rearrangement joins TRBV7-6 to TRBJ2-7, with TRBD1 matching over 12 bases. The CDR3 spans 16 residues. J gave up 4 bases and V 5 bases, and 9 bases lay outside the gene matches. Germline V CDR1 and CDR2: SGHVS, FNYEAQ. The CDR3 reads CASSDPGTGGDYEQYF. The CDR3 DNA reads as TGTGCCAGCAGCGATCCCGGGACAGGGGGCGATTACGAGCAGTACTTC.

The chain employs TRBV7-2 and TRBJ2-1; 7 bases are shared with TRBD2. Per germline, CDR1 SGHTA and CDR2 FQGNSA. With V trimmed by 5 bases and J by 5 bases, 6 bases remained unmatched. This CDR3 spans 14 amino acids. CDR3 loop: CASSIEAGNNEQFF. As DNA, the CDR3 is TGTGCCAGCAGCATCGAAGCGGGGAACAATGAGCAGTTCTTC.

The genes are TRBV19 and TRBJ2-7; no firm D call. Germline V gene lookup returns CDR1 LNHDA and CDR2 SQIVND (reference sequence). CDR3 length equals 14 residues. V was clipped by 6 bases and J by 0 bases, with 12 bases between them. The CDR3 coding sequence is TGTGCCAGTAGGATAAGAGGCTCCTCCTACGAGCAGTACTTC. Translating it yields CASRIRGSSYEQYF.

The chain carries TRBV27 and TRBJ1-4; D is ambiguous. Germline V gene lookup returns CDR1 MNHEY and CDR2 SMNVEV (reference sequence). The CDR3 has 15 amino acids. The V end was cut by 1 base, the J end by 4 bases, with 10 bases between. The CDR3 region is CASSLLGGGNEKLFF. For the CDR3, the DNA is TGTGCCAGCAGTTTATTGGGCGGAGGTAATGAAAAACTGTTTTTT.

The rearrangement joins TRBV9 to TRBJ2-5; D is perhaps TRBD1 (6 bases). The J call may be incorrect, as the DNA end agrees better with TRBJ2-7. The CDR3 sequence is 13 residues long. Germline CDR1 is SGDLS and CDR2 is YYNGEE. Written as DNA, the CDR3 is TGTGCCAGCAGCGTCAGGGGCGTGGACGAGCAGTACTTC. This codes for CASSVRGVDEQYF.

This chain joins TRBV5-1 and TRBJ2-5; D possibly corresponds to TRBD2 (6 bases). This CDR3 is built from 14 residues. V gave up 4 bases and J gave up 3 bases, with 13 bases separating them. Germline V CDR1 and CDR2: SGHRS, YFSETQ. CDR3 sequence: CASSPLTGEETQYF. The DNA for the CDR3 is TGCGCCAGCAGCCCCTTGACGGGAGAAGAGACCCAGTACTTC.

V and J are TRBV5-1 and TRBJ1-1, with TRBD1 matching over 7 bases. The CDR3 totals 15 residues. Per germline, CDR1 SGHRS and CDR2 YFSETQ. V lost 2 bases, J lost 1 base, and 5 bases stayed unmatched. The CDR3 DNA follows: TGCGCCAGCAGCTTAGGGGGCCTTAAGAACACTGAAGCTTTCTTT. Protein product: CASSLGGLKNTEAFF.

V usage is TRBV28 and J usage is TRBJ1-4; 9 nucleotides agree with TRBD1. Germline V gene lookup returns CDR1 MDHEN and CDR2 SYDVKM. This CDR3 spans 17 amino acids. V dropped 3 bases and J dropped 13; count of bases not matched to a gene: 18. CDR3 in amino acids: CASSFPTTGGFDDGLFF. In nucleotides, the CDR3 is TGTGCCAGCAGTTTCCCGACGACAGGGGGATTTGACGACGGACTGTTTTTT.

The V call is TRBV6-6, the J call TRBJ1-6; D uncertain. Trimming stripped 0 bases from V and 6 bases from J, with 6 bases between. CDR1 and CDR2 (germline): MNHNY, SVGAGI (reference sequence). This CDR3 has 14 residues. The CDR3 protein is CASSYSRVNSPLHF. CDR3 bases: TGTGCCAGCAGTTACTCGAGGGTTAATTCACCCCTCCACTTT.

The genes are TRBV7-6 and TRBJ2-1; 7 positions match TRBD2. The CDR3 sequence is 13 residues long. Trimming took 6 bases from V and 10 from J; bases not matched to a gene: 9. Germline-derived CDR1 and CDR2 are SGHVS and FNYEAQ. This CDR3 reads CASRFSAGDEQFF. CDR3 coding DNA: TGTGCCAGCAGATTTTCCGCGGGAGACGAGCAGTTCTTC.

The genes are TRBV29-1 and TRBJ1-3; 7 bases are a match to TRBD1. The CDR3 is made up of 13 amino acids. Germline V gene lookup returns CDR1 SQVTM and CDR2 ANQGSEA. Trimming cost V 6 bases and J 7 bases; bases outside gene matches: 9. CDR3 in DNA: TGCAGCGTAACAGGGGAGCTTGGCAACACCATATATTTT. This encodes CSVTGELGNTIYF.

This chain uses TRBV5-6 with TRBJ2-1; D perhaps matches TRBD2 (5 bases). Germline assignment: CDR1 SGHDT and CDR2 YYEEEE. This CDR3 has 15 amino acids. The V end lost 1 base, the J end lost 9 bases, and 17 bases lay between the germline ends. The CDR3 here is CASSLRRADGGEQFF. The CDR3 DNA is TGTGCCAGCAGCTTGCGAAGGGCAGACGGAGGTGAGCAGTTCTTC.

The chain has TRBV29-1 and TRBJ1-2; 7 bases match TRBD1. This CDR3 region has 13 residues. Trimming removed 5 bases from V and 5 bases from J; junction bases left unmatched: 8. The germline CDR1 and CDR2 sequences are SQVTM and ANQGSEA. The CDR3 spells CSVLFGQVYGYTF. In DNA form, the CDR3 reads TGCAGCGTTTTATTCGGACAGGTTTATGGCTACACCTTC.